The next 26 T cell receptor beta chains were all read from a single sample in a study of shared clonotypes between healthy human individuals. Clones were read by immunoSEQ multiplex PCR, and TCRdb kept only the in-frame ones, dropping some. This sample has approximately 2.3 million clones; over 90% occur once, and the top ten carry roughly 0.36%. The sequenced sample consisted of naive CD4+ T cells from PBMCs. Subset here: CD45RA+ positively selected. All receptors derive from a man between 18 and 29 years old in good health. Some clones in this sample may be carry-over from other donors' samples.

In nucleotides, the CDR3 is TGTGCCTGGAGCATGGGGACCAACAATGAGCAGTTCTTC. It specifies CAWSMGTNNEQFF. The V call is TRBV30, the J call TRBJ2-1; perhaps D is TRBD1 or TRBD2 (5 bases each). The CDR3 covers 13 residues. The V gene's germline CDR1 is GTSNPN and CDR2 SVGIG (reference sequence). V shed 3 bases and J shed 5 bases, with 11 bases lying between them. The full variable domain, its missing parts supplied by reference TRBV30 and TRBJ2-1, is SQTIHQWPATLVQPVGSPLSLECTVEGTSNPNLYWYRQAAGRGLQLLFYSVGIGQISSEVPQNLSASRPQDRQFILSSKKLLLSDSGFYLCAWSMGTNNEQFFGPGTRLTVL.

The chain links TRBV6-5 to TRBJ2-7; the D gene could be TRBD1 or TRBD2 (5 bases each). Germline assignment: CDR1 MNHEY and CDR2 SVGAGI. V shed 6 bases and J shed 2 bases, with 8 bases lying between them. This CDR3 spans 12 amino acids. The CDR3 loop is CASSRDPYEQYF. The CDR3 DNA sequence: TGTGCCAGCAGCCGGGACCCCTACGAGCAGTACTTC.

This clone occurred once. This chain joins TRBV5-1 and TRBJ1-4; perhaps TRBD1 as D (5 bases). The germline V and J ends were trimmed by 7 bases and 0 bases, with 13 bases remaining between them. From germline, CDR1 is SGHRS and CDR2 YFSETQ. This CDR3 spans 15 amino acids. The CDR3 here is CASGANTATNEKLFF. The CDR3 bases are TGCGCCAGCGGGGCCAACACGGCAACTAATGAAAAACTGTTTTTT. Combining the CDR3 with reference TRBV5-1 and TRBJ1-4 gives the whole variable domain KAGVTQTPRYLIKTRGQQVTLSCSPISGHRSVSWYQQTPGQGLQFLFEYFSETQRNKGNFPGRFSGRQFSNSRSEMNVSTLELGDSALYLCASGANTATNEKLFFGSGTQLSVL.

The V and J genes are TRBV16 and TRBJ1-4, with no clear D. V dropped 0 bases and J dropped 6 bases, with 11 bases sitting between them. The CDR3 totals 15 residues. Germline V gene lookup returns CDR1 KGHSY and CDR2 FQNENV. CDR3 sequence: CASSQSFWSHEKLFF. In nucleotides, the CDR3 is TGTGCCAGCAGCCAATCCTTTTGGAGTCATGAAAAACTGTTTTTT. The variable domain in full, with the rest retrieved from reference TRBV16 and TRBJ1-4, is GEEVAQTPKHLVRGEGQKAKLYCAPIKGHSYVFWYQQVLKNEFKFLISFQNENVFDETGMPKERFSAKCLPNSPCSLEIQATKLEDSAVYFCASSQSFWSHEKLFFGSGTQLSVL.

On this clone: Other DNA sequences in the same sample also yield this CDR3. The chain joins TRBV18 to TRBJ2-7; maybe TRBD2 (6 bases). V lost 2 bases and J 5 bases, leaving 7 bases between the germline ends. Germline V gene data show CDR1 as KGHSH and CDR2 as LQKENI. The CDR3 extends over 12 amino acids. The chain's CDR3 is CASSPGRNEQYF. DNA of the CDR3: TGTGCCAGCTCACCAGGGAGGAACGAGCAGTACTTC.

V is TRBV7-9 and J is TRBJ2-2; tentative D call: TRBD1 (6 bases). V was clipped by 2 bases and J by 1 base, with 14 bases between them. The CDR3 has 17 residues. Germline values: CDR1 SEHNR, CDR2 FQNEAQ (reference sequence). The CDR3 sequence: CASSLQGIVENTGELFF. The CDR3 coding sequence is TGTGCCAGCAGCTTACAGGGGATAGTCGAGAACACCGGGGAGCTGTTTTTT.

As regards this clone: The junction departs from germline at one end; a sequencing error may be responsible. The chain is built from TRBV15 and TRBJ2-3; D gene uncertain. The CDR3 length is 13 residues. Germline assignment: CDR1 LNHNV and CDR2 YYDKDF (reference sequence). The CDR3 nucleotides read TGTGCCACCAGCGGAGAACTCACAGATACGCAGTATTTT. It yields the protein CATSGELTDTQYF.

The chain joins TRBV11-3 to TRBJ2-7; D ambiguous. Germline assignment: CDR1 SGHNT and CDR2 YENEEA. CDR3 length: 13 residues. Trimming stripped 0 bases from V and 6 bases from J, with 9 bases between. CDR3 in amino acids: CASSLEREAEQYF. CDR3 sequence (DNA): TGTGCCAGCAGCTTAGAGCGAGAGGCCGAGCAGTACTTC.

This chain links TRBV30 with TRBJ2-3; no clear D. Germline loops: CDR1 GTSNPN, CDR2 SVGIG (reference sequence). The V end lost 2 bases, the J end lost 2 bases, and 8 bases lay between the germline ends. The CDR3 loop spans 13 amino acids. Here the CDR3 DNA reads TGTGCCTGGAGTAGGCTGAACACAGATACGCAGTATTTT. The encoded protein is CAWSRLNTDTQYF.

The V call is TRBV18, the J call TRBJ2-5; 7 nucleotides match TRBD2. CDR1 KGHSH and CDR2 LQKENI come from the germline V gene. This CDR3 comprises 14 residues. With V trimmed by 4 bases and J by 2 bases, 4 bases remained unmatched. The chain's CDR3 is CASSLTSAQETQYF. CDR3 DNA sequence: TGTGCCAGCTCACTTACTAGCGCACAAGAGACCCAGTACTTC.

This clone was observed a single time. The chain has TRBV30 and TRBJ2-2; D gene uncertain. V lost 0 bases to trimming and J lost 5 bases, with 7 bases between them. The CDR3 covers 13 residues. Germline V CDR1 and CDR2: GTSNPN, SVGIG (reference sequence). The CDR3 loop reads CAWSVHLTGELFF. CDR3 nucleotides: TGTGCCTGGAGTGTACATCTGACCGGGGAGCTGTTTTTT.

The chain joins TRBV21-1 to TRBJ1-4; the table's D call, TRBD1, was not checked against the DNA. TRBV21-1 is deemed a pseudogene. This CDR3 has 16 residues. The CDR3 DNA reads TGTGCCAGCAGCCTACCTAGTTCCGGGACAGGGTGGAGAGGGCCATTT. It translates to CASSLPSSGTGWRGPF.

The V gene is TRBV7-2, the J gene TRBJ1-2; D not resolved. With 2 bases removed from V and 8 bases from J, the gap between germline ends came to 9 bases. In germline, CDR1 is SGHTA, CDR2 FQGNSA. The CDR3 length is 12 residues. The CDR3 here is CASSLWPSGYTF. For the CDR3, the DNA is TGTGCCAGCAGCTTATGGCCTTCGGGCTACACCTTC.

The chain is built from TRBV18 and TRBJ2-7, with no clear D. Germline loops: CDR1 KGHSH, CDR2 LQKENI. With 0 bases removed from V and 6 bases from J, the gap between germline ends came to 18 bases. This CDR3 has 16 amino acids. CDR3 sequence reads: CASSPPLLSLVSEQYF. The CDR3 DNA reads TGTGCCAGCTCACCACCGCTCTTGAGTTTGGTTAGCGAGCAGTACTTC. Complete variable domain (other parts from reference TRBV18 and TRBJ2-7): NAGVMQNPRHLVRRRGQEARLRCSPMKGHSHVYWYRQLPEEGLKFMVYLQKENIIDESGMPKERFSAEFPKEGPSILRIQQVVRGDSAAYFCASSPPLLSLVSEQYFGPGTRLTVT.

The chain combines TRBV11-3 with TRBJ2-1; weak D call: TRBD2 (5 bases). Per germline, CDR1 SGHNT and CDR2 YENEEA. V gave up 2 bases and J gave up 2 bases, with 7 bases separating them. The CDR3 is made up of 14 amino acids. The CDR3 bases are TGTGCCAGCAGCTTATGGGGAGCCTACAATGAGCAGTTCTTC. This translates into CASSLWGAYNEQFF.

The V call is TRBV7-9, the J call TRBJ2-2, with 12 bases that match TRBD2. The V gene end was trimmed by 5 bases and the J gene end by 4 bases; junction bases not matched to a gene: 11. Germline CDR1 reads SEHNR; CDR2 reads FQNEAQ (reference sequence). The CDR3 has 18 residues. The CDR3 is CASSPGLAGGPGTGELFF. The CDR3 region has the DNA TGTGCCAGCAGCCCCGGGCTAGCGGGAGGGCCGGGCACCGGGGAGCTGTTTTTT.

The chain has TRBV5-4 and TRBJ2-6; 8 bases agree with TRBD1. Trimming took 4 bases from V and 0 from J; bases not matched to a gene: 9. CDR1 SGHNT and CDR2 YYREEE come from the germline V gene (reference sequence). This CDR3 is 18 amino acids long. The CDR3 spells CASSPKGQGRSGANVLTF. As DNA, the CDR3 is TGTGCCAGCAGCCCCAAAGGACAGGGACGCTCTGGGGCCAACGTCCTGACTTTC.

The chain joins TRBV7-9 to TRBJ2-1; no definite D call. Trimming pared 3 bases from V and 7 bases from J, leaving 10 bases between. Germline CDR1 SEHNR, CDR2 FQNEAQ (reference sequence). This CDR3 is 13 amino acids long. The CDR3 region has the DNA TGTGCCAGCAGCTTGGACCGCAGGAATGAGCAGTTCTTC. This gives the protein CASSLDRRNEQFF.

DNA for the CDR3: TGCGCCAGCAGCTTCAATCCGGGAGGGTACAATGAGCAGTTCTTC. It yields the protein CASSFNPGGYNEQFF. The V call is TRBV5-1, the J call TRBJ2-1; 8 bases align to TRBD2. The CDR3 extends over 15 amino acids. Trimming at V came to 2 bases and at J to 4 bases, leaving 5 bases not matched to a gene. Germline-derived CDR1 and CDR2 are SGHRS and YFSETQ.

The chain uses TRBV28 and TRBJ1-4; a weak D match, TRBD1 (5 bases). The V end was cut by 3 bases, the J end by 5 bases, with 13 bases between. Germline V gene lookup returns CDR1 MDHEN and CDR2 SYDVKM. This CDR3 region has 15 residues. For the CDR3, the DNA is TGTGCCAGCAGTTTTGCGGGACCTCAAAATGAAAAACTGTTTTTT. Its translation is CASSFAGPQNEKLFF.

The chain links TRBV28 to TRBJ2-1; tentatively, D is TRBD2 (5 bases). This CDR3 has 15 residues. V lost 6 bases to trimming and J lost 1 base, with 13 bases between them. Per the germline V gene, CDR1 is MDHEN and CDR2 is SYDVKM. The CDR3 region is CASSPRPGSYNEQFF. The CDR3 region has the DNA TGTGCCAGCAGCCCCCGCCCGGGGTCCTACAATGAGCAGTTCTTC. The full variable domain, completed using reference TRBV28 and TRBJ2-1, is DVKVTQSSRYLVKRTGEKVFLECVQDMDHENMFWYRQDPGLGLRLIYFSYDVKMKEKGDIPEGYSVSREKKERFSLILESASTNQTSMYLCASSPRPGSYNEQFFGPGTRLTVL.

V is TRBV5-8 and J is TRBJ1-2, with 8 nucleotides matching TRBD1. CDR3 length equals 17 residues. V gave up 0 bases and J gave up 0 bases; unmatched junction bases: 7. Germline V gene sequence: CDR1 SGHTS, CDR2 YDEGEE. The CDR3 nucleotides are TGTGCCAGCAGCTTGGTACTAGGACAGGGCGCTAACTATGGCTACACCTTC. Protein sequence: CASSLVLGQGANYGYTF.

This rearrangement joins TRBV28 to TRBJ2-5, with 9 bases that match TRBD1. J was trimmed by 6 bases and V by 7 bases; bases with no gene match: 12. Germline values: CDR1 MDHEN, CDR2 SYDVKM. CDR3 length equals 15 residues. CDR3 loop: CASTEYTGGYKTQYF. The CDR3 region has the DNA TGTGCCAGCACAGAATACACAGGGGGCTACAAGACCCAGTACTTC.

The rearrangement links TRBV11-1 to TRBJ1-1; 7 bases fit TRBD1. This CDR3 has 15 residues. The germline V gene encodes CDR1 SGHAT and CDR2 FQDESV (reference sequence). The ends lost 3 bases at V and 0 bases at J; junction bases unmatched: 4. CDR3 amino acids: CASSLRGTVNTEAFF. In DNA form, the CDR3 reads TGTGCCAGCAGCTTGAGGGGGACAGTGAACACTGAAGCTTTCTTT.

This sequence joins TRBV7-2 and TRBJ2-1; D gene unclear. From germline, CDR1 is SGHTA and CDR2 FQGNSA. CDR3 size: 11 residues. Trimming removed 6 bases from V and 14 bases from J, with 14 bases in between. CDR3 DNA: TGTGCCAGCAGTCAAAACAACCACGAGTTCTTC. It specifies CASSQNNHEFF.

V gene TRBV5-1 combines with J gene TRBJ1-6; 8 nucleotides match TRBD1. The CDR3 sequence is 14 residues long. Trimming at V came to 1 base and at J to 7 bases, leaving 1 base not matched to a gene. Germline V gene sequence: CDR1 SGHRS, CDR2 YFSETQ. CDR3 region: CASSLTGGNSPLHF. Here the CDR3 DNA reads TGCGCCAGCAGCTTGACAGGGGGGAATTCACCCCTCCACTTT. The complete variable domain, with remaining parts taken from reference TRBV5-1 and TRBJ1-6, reads KAGVTQTPRYLIKTRGQQVTLSCSPISGHRSVSWYQQTPGQGLQFLFEYFSETQRNKGNFPGRFSGRQFSNSRSEMNVSTLELGDSALYLCASSLTGGNSPLHFGNGTRLTVT.